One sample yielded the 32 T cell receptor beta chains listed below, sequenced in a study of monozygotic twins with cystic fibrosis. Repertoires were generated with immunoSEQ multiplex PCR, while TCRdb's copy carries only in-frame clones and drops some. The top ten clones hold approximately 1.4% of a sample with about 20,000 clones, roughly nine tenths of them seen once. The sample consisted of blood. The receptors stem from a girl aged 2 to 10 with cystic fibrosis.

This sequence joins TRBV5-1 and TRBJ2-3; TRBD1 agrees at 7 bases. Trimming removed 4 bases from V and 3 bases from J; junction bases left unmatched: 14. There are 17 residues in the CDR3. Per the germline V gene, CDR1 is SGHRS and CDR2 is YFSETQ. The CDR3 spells CASSKGDRSQTTDTQYF. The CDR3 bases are TGCGCCAGCAGCAAGGGGGACAGATCACAAACTACAGATACGCAGTATTTT.

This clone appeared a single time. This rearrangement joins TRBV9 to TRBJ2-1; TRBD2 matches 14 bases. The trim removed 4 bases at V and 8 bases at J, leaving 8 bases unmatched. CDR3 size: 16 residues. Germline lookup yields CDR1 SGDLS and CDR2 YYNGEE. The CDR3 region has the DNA TGTGCCAGCAGCCCCGGACTAGCGGGAGGTGGGGATGAGCAGTTCTTC. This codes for CASSPGLAGGGDEQFF.

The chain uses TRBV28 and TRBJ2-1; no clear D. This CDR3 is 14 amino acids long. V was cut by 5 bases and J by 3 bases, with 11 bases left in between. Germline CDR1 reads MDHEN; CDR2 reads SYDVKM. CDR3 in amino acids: CASSRLLRYNEQFF. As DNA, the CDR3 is TGTGCCAGCAGTAGGCTTCTTCGCTACAATGAGCAGTTCTTC.

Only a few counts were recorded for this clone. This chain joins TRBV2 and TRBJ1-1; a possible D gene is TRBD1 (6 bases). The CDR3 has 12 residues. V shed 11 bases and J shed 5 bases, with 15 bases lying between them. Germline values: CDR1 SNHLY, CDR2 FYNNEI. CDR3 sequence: CAFRGGRTEAFF. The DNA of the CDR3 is TGTGCCTTCCGAGGGGGTAGGACTGAAGCTTTCTTT.

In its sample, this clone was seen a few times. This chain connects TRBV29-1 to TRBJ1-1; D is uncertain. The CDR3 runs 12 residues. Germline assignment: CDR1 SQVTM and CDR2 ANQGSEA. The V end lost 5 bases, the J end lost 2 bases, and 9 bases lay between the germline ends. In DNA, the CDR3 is TGCAGCGTTACGGTTATTAACACTGAAGCTTTCTTT. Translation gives CSVTVINTEAFF.

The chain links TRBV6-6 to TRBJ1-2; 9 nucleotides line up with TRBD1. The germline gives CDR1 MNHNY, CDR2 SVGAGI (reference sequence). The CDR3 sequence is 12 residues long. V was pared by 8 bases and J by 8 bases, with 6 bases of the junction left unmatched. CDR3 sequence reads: CASLTGGEGYTF. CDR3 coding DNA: TGTGCCAGCCTTACAGGGGGCGAGGGCTACACCTTC.

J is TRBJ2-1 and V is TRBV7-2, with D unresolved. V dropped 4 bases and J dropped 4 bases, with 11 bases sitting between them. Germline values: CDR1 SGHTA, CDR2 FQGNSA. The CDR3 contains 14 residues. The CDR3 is CASSSRAPYNEQFF. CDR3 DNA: TGTGCCAGCAGCTCCCGGGCCCCATACAATGAGCAGTTCTTC.

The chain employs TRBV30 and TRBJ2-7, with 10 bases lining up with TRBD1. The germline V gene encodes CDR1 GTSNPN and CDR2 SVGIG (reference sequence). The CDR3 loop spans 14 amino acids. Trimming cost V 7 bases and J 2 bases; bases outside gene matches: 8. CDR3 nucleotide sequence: TGTGCCTTTGACCGGGACAGGGGTCCCTACGAGCAGTACTTC. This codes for CAFDRDRGPYEQYF.

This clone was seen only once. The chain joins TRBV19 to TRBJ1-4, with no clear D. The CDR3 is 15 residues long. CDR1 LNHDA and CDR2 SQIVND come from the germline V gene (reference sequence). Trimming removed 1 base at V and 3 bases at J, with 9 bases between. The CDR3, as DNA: TGTGCCAGTAGTATAGCGGAGGAGTCTAATGAAAAACTGTTTTTT. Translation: CASSIAEESNEKLFF.

The CDR3, as DNA: TGTGCCAGCAGCTTACTCGGGGGGGGCTCGAATGAGCAGTTCTTC. As protein: CASSLLGGGSNEQFF. This chain links TRBV7-6 with TRBJ2-1; 8 positions agree with TRBD2. Germline values: CDR1 SGHVS, CDR2 FNYEAQ. The CDR3 runs 15 residues. The trim removed 2 bases at V and 7 bases at J, leaving 7 bases unmatched.

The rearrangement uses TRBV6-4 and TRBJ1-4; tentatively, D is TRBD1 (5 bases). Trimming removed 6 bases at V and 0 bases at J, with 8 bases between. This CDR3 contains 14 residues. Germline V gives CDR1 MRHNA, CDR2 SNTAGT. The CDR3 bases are TGTGCCAGCAGCCCGACAGCAACTAATGAAAAACTGTTTTTT. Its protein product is CASSPTATNEKLFF.

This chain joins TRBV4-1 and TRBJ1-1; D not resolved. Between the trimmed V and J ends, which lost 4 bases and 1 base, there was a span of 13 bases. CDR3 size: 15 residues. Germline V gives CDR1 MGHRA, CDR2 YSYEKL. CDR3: CASSLGERKNTEAFF. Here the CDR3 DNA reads TGCGCCAGCAGCCTAGGAGAGAGGAAGAACACTGAAGCTTTCTTT.

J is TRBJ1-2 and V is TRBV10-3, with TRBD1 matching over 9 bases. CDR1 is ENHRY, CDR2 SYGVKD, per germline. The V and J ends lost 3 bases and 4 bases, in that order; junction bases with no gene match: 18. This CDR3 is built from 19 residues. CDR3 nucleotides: TGTGCCATCAGTGAATCGGGGCGGGACAGGGCTTTGATCTCCTATGGCTACACCTTC. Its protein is CAISESGRDRALISYGYTF.

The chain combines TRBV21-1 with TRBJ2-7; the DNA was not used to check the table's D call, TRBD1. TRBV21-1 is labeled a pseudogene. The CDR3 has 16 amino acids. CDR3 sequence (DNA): TGTGCCAGCAGCAAGAGGGGACAGGGTATATCCTACGAGCAGTACTTC. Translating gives CASSKRGQGISYEQYF.

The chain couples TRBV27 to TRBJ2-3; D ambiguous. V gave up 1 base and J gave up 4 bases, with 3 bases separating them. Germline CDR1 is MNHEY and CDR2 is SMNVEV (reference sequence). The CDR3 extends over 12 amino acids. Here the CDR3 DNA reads TGTGCCAGCAGTTTATTCGCAGATACGCAGTATTTT. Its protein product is CASSLFADTQYF.

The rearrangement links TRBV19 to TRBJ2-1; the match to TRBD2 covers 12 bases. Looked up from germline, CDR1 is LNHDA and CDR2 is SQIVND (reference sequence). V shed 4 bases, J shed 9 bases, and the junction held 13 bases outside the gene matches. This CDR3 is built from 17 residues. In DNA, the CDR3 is TGTGCCAGTAGTAGAGGGGAGACTAGCGGGAGATCCGGTGAGCAGTTCTTC. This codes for CASSRGETSGRSGEQFF.

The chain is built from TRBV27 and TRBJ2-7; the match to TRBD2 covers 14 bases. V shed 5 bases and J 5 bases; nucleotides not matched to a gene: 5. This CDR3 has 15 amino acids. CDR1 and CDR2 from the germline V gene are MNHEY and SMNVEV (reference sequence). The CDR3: CASSPGTSGSNEQYF. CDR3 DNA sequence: TGTGCCAGCAGTCCGGGGACTAGCGGGAGTAACGAGCAGTACTTC.

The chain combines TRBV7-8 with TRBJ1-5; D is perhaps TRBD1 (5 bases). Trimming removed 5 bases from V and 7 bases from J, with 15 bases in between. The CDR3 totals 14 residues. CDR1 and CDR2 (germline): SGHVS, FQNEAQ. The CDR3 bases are TGTGCCAGCAGCCAGGGAGGGGTGGGGCAGCCCCAGCATTTT. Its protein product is CASSQGGVGQPQHF.

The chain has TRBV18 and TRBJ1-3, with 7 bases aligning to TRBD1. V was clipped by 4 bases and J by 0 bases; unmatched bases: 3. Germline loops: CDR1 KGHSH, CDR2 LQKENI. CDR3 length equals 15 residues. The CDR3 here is CASSQGASSGNTIYF. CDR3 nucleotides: TGTGCCAGCTCACAGGGGGCCAGCTCTGGAAACACCATATATTTT.

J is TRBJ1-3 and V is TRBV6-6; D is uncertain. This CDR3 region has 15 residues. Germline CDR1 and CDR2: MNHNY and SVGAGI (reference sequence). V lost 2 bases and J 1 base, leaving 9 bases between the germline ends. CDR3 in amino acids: CASSYEMQSGNTIYF. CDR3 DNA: TGTGCCAGCAGTTACGAGATGCAGTCTGGAAACACCATATATTTT.

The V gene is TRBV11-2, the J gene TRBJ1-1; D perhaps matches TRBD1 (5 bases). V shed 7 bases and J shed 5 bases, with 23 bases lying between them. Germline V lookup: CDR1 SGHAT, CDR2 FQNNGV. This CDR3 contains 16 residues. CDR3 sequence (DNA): TGTGCCAGCATCATCGGGCTTGGGGGGAAGGGGACTGAAGCTTTCTTT. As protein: CASIIGLGGKGTEAFF.

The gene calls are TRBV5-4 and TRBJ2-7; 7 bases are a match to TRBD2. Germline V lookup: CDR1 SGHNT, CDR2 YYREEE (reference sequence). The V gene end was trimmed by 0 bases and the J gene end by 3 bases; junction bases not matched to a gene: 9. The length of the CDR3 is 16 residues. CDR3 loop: CASSLGPGTTSYEQYF. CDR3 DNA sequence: TGTGCCAGCAGCTTGGGCCCCGGGACTACTAGCTACGAGCAGTACTTC.

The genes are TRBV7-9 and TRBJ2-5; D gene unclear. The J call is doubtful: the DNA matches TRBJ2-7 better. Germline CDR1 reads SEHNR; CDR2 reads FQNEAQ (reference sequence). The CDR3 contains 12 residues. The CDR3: CASSWESYEQYF. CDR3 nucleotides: TGTGCCAGCAGCTGGGAAAGCTACGAGCAGTACTTC.

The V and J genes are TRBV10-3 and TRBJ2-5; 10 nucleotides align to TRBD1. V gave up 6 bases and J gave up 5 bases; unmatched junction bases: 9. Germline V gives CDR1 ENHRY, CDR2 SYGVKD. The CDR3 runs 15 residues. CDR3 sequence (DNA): TGTGCCATCAGCGTTGACAGGGGGCGGATGGAGACCCAGTACTTC. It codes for CAISVDRGRMETQYF.

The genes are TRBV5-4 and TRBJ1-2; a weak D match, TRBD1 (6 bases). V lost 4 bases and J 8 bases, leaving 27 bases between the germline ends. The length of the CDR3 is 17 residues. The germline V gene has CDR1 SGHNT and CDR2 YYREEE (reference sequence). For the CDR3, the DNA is TGTGCCAGCAGCAAACTAGCTCGAATGGACAGCCTCGAGGGCTACACCTTC. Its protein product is CASSKLARMDSLEGYTF. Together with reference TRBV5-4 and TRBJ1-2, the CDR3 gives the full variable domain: ETGVTQSPTHLIKTRGQQVTLRCSSQSGHNTVSWYQQALGQGPQFIFQYYREEENGRGNFPPRFSGLQFPNYSSELNVNALELDDSALYLCASSKLARMDSLEGYTFGSGTRLTVV.

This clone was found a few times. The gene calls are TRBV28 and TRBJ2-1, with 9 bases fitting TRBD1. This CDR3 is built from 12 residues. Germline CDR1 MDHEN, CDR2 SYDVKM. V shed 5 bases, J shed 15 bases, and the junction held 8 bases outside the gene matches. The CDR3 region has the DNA TGTGCCAGCAGTCCCACAGGGGGCTCTGGGTTCTTC. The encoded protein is CASSPTGGSGFF.

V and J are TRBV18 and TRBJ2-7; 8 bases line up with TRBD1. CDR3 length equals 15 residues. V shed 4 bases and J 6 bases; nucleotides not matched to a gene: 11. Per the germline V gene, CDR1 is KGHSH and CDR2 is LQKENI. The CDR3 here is CASSLTGVGMVEQYF. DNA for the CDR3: TGTGCCAGCTCACTGACAGGGGTTGGGATGGTCGAGCAGTACTTC.

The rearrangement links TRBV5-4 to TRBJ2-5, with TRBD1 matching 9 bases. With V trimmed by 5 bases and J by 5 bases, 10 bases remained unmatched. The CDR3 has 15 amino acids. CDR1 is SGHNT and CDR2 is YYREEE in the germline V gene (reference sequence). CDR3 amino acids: CASSAGTGLGETQYF. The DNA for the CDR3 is TGTGCCAGCAGTGCCGGGACAGGGCTTGGGGAGACCCAGTACTTC.

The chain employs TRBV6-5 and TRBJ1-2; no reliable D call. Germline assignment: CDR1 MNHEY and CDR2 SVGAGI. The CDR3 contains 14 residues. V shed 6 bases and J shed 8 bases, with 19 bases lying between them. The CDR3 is CASSPGDSGRGYTF. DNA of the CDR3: TGTGCCAGCAGCCCCGGAGATTCGGGCCGAGGCTACACCTTC.

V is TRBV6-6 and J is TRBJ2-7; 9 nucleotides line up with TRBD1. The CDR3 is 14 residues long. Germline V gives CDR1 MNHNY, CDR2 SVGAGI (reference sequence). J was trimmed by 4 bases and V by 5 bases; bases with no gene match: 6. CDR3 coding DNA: TGTGCCAGCAGTCCACAGGGGGCAAGGTACGAGCAGTACTTC. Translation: CASSPQGARYEQYF.

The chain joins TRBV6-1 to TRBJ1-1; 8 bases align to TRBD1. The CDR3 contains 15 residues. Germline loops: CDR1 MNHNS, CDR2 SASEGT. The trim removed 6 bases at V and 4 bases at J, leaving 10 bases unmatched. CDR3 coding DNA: TGTGCCAGCAGACCATATATTACAGGGGGCACTGAAGCTTTCTTT. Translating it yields CASRPYITGGTEAFF.

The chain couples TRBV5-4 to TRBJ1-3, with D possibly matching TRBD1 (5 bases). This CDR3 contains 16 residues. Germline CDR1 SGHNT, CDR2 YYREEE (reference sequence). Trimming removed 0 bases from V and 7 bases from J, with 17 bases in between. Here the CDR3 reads CASSLEAAGRKNTIYF. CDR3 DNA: TGTGCCAGCAGCTTGGAGGCCGCAGGGAGAAAGAACACCATATATTTT.